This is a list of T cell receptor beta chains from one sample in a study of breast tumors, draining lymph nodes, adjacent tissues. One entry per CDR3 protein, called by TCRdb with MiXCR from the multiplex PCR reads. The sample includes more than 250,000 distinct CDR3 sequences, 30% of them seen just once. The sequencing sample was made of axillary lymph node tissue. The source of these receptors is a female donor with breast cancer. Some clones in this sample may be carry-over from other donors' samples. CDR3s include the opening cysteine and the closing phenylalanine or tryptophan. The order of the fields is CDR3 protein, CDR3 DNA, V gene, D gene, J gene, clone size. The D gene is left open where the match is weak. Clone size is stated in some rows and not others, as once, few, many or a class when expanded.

cdr3_aa: CASSSLAGYNSPLHF
cdr3_nt: TGTGCCAGCAGCTCGTTGGCGGGGTATAATTCACCCCTCCACTTT
v_call: TRBV7-2
d_call: NA
j_call: TRBJ1-6
clone_size: NA

cdr3_aa: CSARKRHEQFF
cdr3_nt: TGCAGCGCTAGGAAGCGGCATGAGCAGTTCTTC
v_call: TRBV29-1
d_call: NA
j_call: TRBJ2-1
clone_size: NA

cdr3_aa: CASSQTRQGIYEQYF
cdr3_nt: TGTGCCAGCTCACAGACTCGTCAGGGAATATACGAGCAGTACTTC
v_call: TRBV18
d_call: NA
j_call: TRBJ2-7
clone_size: NA

cdr3_aa: CASSSQGNTGAFF
cdr3_nt: TGTGCCAGCAGCTCCCAGGGAAACACTGGAGCTTTCTTT
v_call: TRBV11-1
d_call: NA
j_call: TRBJ1-1
clone_size: NA

cdr3_aa: CASKVGTLSDTQYF
cdr3_nt: TGTGCCAGTAAGGTCGGGACTTTATCAGATACGCAGTATTTT
v_call: TRBV19
d_call: NA
j_call: TRBJ2-3
clone_size: many

cdr3_aa: CATSRLTSDQYNEQFF
cdr3_nt: TGTGCTACCTCGAGGTTGACTAGCGACCAGTACAATGAGCAGTTCTTC
v_call: TRBV2
d_call: TRBD2
j_call: TRBJ2-1
clone_size: NA

cdr3_aa: CASEGTSTDTQYF
cdr3_nt: TGTGCCAGCGAGGGGACAAGCACAGATACGCAGTATTTT
v_call: TRBV7-2
d_call: NA
j_call: TRBJ2-3
clone_size: many

cdr3_aa: CATSDSSGRDVTDTQYF
cdr3_nt: TGTGCCACCAGTGACTCCTCTGGGCGGGATGTAACAGATACGCAGTATTTT
v_call: TRBV24-1
d_call: NA
j_call: TRBJ2-3
clone_size: many

cdr3_aa: CASSEALKLSGDTQYF
cdr3_nt: TGTGCCAGCAGTGAAGCCCTTAAGCTCTCCGGAGATACGCAGTATTTT
v_call: TRBV2
d_call: NA
j_call: TRBJ2-3
clone_size: many

cdr3_aa: CSARQGYTDTQYF
cdr3_nt: TGCAGTGCTAGACAGGGTTACACAGATACGCAGTATTTT
v_call: TRBV20-1
d_call: NA
j_call: TRBJ2-3
clone_size: many

cdr3_aa: CASSSGFSANEKLFF
cdr3_nt: TGTGCCAGCAGCTCAGGGTTTTCGGCTAATGAAAAACTGTTTTTT
v_call: TRBV5-8
d_call: NA
j_call: TRBJ1-4
clone_size: many

cdr3_aa: CAWSRFPARETQYF
cdr3_nt: TGTGCCTGGAGTAGGTTCCCGGCTAGAGAGACCCAGTACTTC
v_call: TRBV30
d_call: NA
j_call: TRBJ2-5
clone_size: NA

cdr3_aa: CASRVRDASYNEQFF
cdr3_nt: TGTGCCAGCAGAGTCCGGGACGCATCCTACAATGAGCAGTTCTTC
v_call: TRBV5-5
d_call: NA
j_call: TRBJ2-1
clone_size: many

cdr3_aa: CASSQAPTGAGGPGELFF
cdr3_nt: TGTGCCAGCAGCCAAGCCCCAACGGGTGCGGGAGGCCCCGGGGAGCTGTTTTTT
v_call: TRBV4-2
d_call: TRBD2
j_call: TRBJ2-2
clone_size: many

cdr3_aa: CATSSQGMWTGELFF
cdr3_nt: TGTGCCACCTCCTCACAGGGGATGTGGACCGGGGAGCTGTTTTTT
v_call: TRBV6-5
d_call: TRBD1
j_call: TRBJ2-2
clone_size: many

cdr3_aa: CASSQSGHTREPQHF
cdr3_nt: TGTGCCAGCAGCCAAAGCGGTCATACCAGAGAACCCCAGCATTTT
v_call: TRBV3-1
d_call: NA
j_call: TRBJ1-5
clone_size: few

cdr3_aa: CASSLQRDTNTGELFF
cdr3_nt: TGTGCCAGCAGTTTACAGCGGGACACGAACACCGGGGAGCTGTTTTTT
v_call: TRBV12-3/TRBV12-4
d_call: NA
j_call: TRBJ2-2
clone_size: many

cdr3_aa: CASSDQVQYEQYF
cdr3_nt: TGTGCCAGCAGTGATCAGGTACAGTACGAGCAGTACTTC
v_call: TRBV7-9
d_call: NA
j_call: TRBJ2-7
clone_size: many

cdr3_aa: CAIGLAGFYNEQFF
cdr3_nt: TGTGCCATAGGACTAGCGGGGTTTTACAATGAGCAGTTCTTC
v_call: TRBV10-3
d_call: TRBD2
j_call: TRBJ2-1
clone_size: NA

cdr3_aa: CASSQPLEHRGRMDTIYF
cdr3_nt: TGTGCCAGCAGCCAACCCCTTGAGCATAGGGGGCGCATGGACACCATATATTTT
v_call: TRBV10-2
d_call: TRBD1
j_call: TRBJ1-3
clone_size: NA

cdr3_aa: CASSLFGGIYEQFF
cdr3_nt: TGCGCCAGCAGCTTATTTGGCGGGATTTATGAGCAGTTCTTC
v_call: TRBV5-1
d_call: NA
j_call: TRBJ2-1
clone_size: many

cdr3_aa: CASKYRTEASYEQYF
cdr3_nt: TGCGCCAGCAAGTATCGAACAGAAGCATCCTACGAGCAGTACTTC
v_call: TRBV10-1
d_call: NA
j_call: TRBJ2-7
clone_size: many

cdr3_aa: CSARDMEGAGGPRNEQFF
cdr3_nt: TGCAGTGCTAGAGATATGGAAGGAGCGGGAGGGCCCCGGAATGAGCAGTTCTTC
v_call: TRBV20-1
d_call: TRBD2
j_call: TRBJ2-1
clone_size: many

cdr3_aa: CASSLGAPNTGELFF
cdr3_nt: TGCGCCAGCAGCTTGGGGGCCCCGAACACCGGGGAGCTGTTTTTT
v_call: TRBV5-1
d_call: NA
j_call: TRBJ2-2
clone_size: many

cdr3_aa: CASSLVGAGRTDTQYF
cdr3_nt: TGTGCCAGCAGCTTGGTTGGGGCGGGACGGACAGATACGCAGTATTTT
v_call: TRBV5-6
d_call: NA
j_call: TRBJ2-3
clone_size: many

cdr3_aa: CASSSAQGSRSPLHF
cdr3_nt: TGTGCCAGCAGTTCCGCACAGGGTTCGCGATCACCCCTCCACTTT
v_call: TRBV6-5
d_call: NA
j_call: TRBJ1-6
clone_size: many

cdr3_aa: CASSATEGEQFF
cdr3_nt: TGTGCCAGCAGCGCGACCGAGGGTGAGCAGTTCTTC
v_call: TRBV9
d_call: NA
j_call: TRBJ2-1
clone_size: many

cdr3_aa: CASSPRGLAGGISYEQYF
cdr3_nt: TGCGCCAGCAGCCCGAGGGGGTTAGCGGGAGGAATCTCCTACGAGCAGTACTTC
v_call: TRBV5-1
d_call: TRBD2
j_call: TRBJ2-7
clone_size: many

cdr3_aa: CASSAGVTYEQYF
cdr3_nt: TGTGCCAGCAGCGCTGGAGTCACCTACGAGCAGTACTTC
v_call: TRBV7-9
d_call: NA
j_call: TRBJ2-7
clone_size: many

cdr3_aa: CASSVGLENRGISYEQYF
cdr3_nt: TGTGCCAGCAGCGTAGGACTGGAAAACAGGGGGATCTCCTACGAGCAGTACTTC
v_call: TRBV9
d_call: TRBD1
j_call: TRBJ2-7
clone_size: many

cdr3_aa: CASSIVGTAQETQYF
cdr3_nt: TGTGCCAGTAGTATAGTGGGGACAGCGCAAGAGACCCAGTACTTC
v_call: TRBV19
d_call: TRBD1
j_call: TRBJ2-5
clone_size: many

cdr3_aa: CATTDAGTLAKNIQYF
cdr3_nt: TGTGCCACCACAGATGCGGGAACCCTAGCCAAAAACATTCAGTACTTC
v_call: TRBV10-3
d_call: NA
j_call: TRBJ2-4
clone_size: NA

cdr3_aa: CSASALQGRQPQHF
cdr3_nt: TGCAGTGCTAGTGCCCTGCAGGGTCGGCAGCCCCAGCATTTT
v_call: TRBV20-1
d_call: NA
j_call: TRBJ1-5
clone_size: many

cdr3_aa: CASSSLTETGELFF
cdr3_nt: TGTGCCAGCAGCTCACTGACGGAGACCGGGGAGCTGTTTTTT
v_call: TRBV3-1
d_call: NA
j_call: TRBJ2-2
clone_size: few

cdr3_aa: CATSVLIAGQGLWPQHF
cdr3_nt: TGTGCCACCAGTGTTTTAATAGCGGGACAGGGCTTGTGGCCCCAGCATTTT
v_call: TRBV24-1
d_call: TRBD1
j_call: TRBJ1-5
clone_size: NA

cdr3_aa: CASSFYICSASEATSSYNEQFF
cdr3_nt: NA
v_call: TRBV13
d_call: NA
j_call: TRBJ2-1
clone_size: NA

cdr3_aa: CSVETGTQNTEAFF
cdr3_nt: TGCAGCGTTGAAACCGGGACACAGAACACTGAAGCTTTCTTT
v_call: TRBV29-1
d_call: NA
j_call: TRBJ1-1
clone_size: NA

cdr3_aa: CASSPKRELVDTQYF
cdr3_nt: TGTGCCAGCAGCCCGAAGAGGGAGCTGGTAGATACGCAGTATTTT
v_call: TRBV7-9
d_call: NA
j_call: TRBJ2-3
clone_size: many

cdr3_aa: CASSTPTGSGANVLTF
cdr3_nt: TGTGCCAGTAGTACCCCCACAGGGTCTGGGGCCAACGTCCTGACTTTC
v_call: TRBV19
d_call: NA
j_call: TRBJ2-6
clone_size: many